The T cell receptor (beta chain) under discussion was sequenced for a study of CD8 T cells in ankylosing spondylitis (dated by TCRdb to the late 2010s). Study-wide context: The study set out to find disease-linked TCR variants by profiling T cell receptor beta repertoires in ankylosing spondylitis patients and healthy donors. The full study cohort was made up of about 24 ankylosing spondylitis patients and 108 healthy donors. Peripheral blood was sampled, and synovial fluid was additionally collected from ankylosing spondylitis patients. General study outcomes and caveats: A CD8+ phenotype was shown by the disease-linked clones, which were found at relatively low frequencies in peripheral blood. Blood from ankylosing spondylitis patients appeared to be characterized by a TCR beta motif composed of about eight highly homologous amino acid variants. According to the report, matched synovial fluid samples from ankylosing spondylitis patients were significantly enriched for the disease-linked clones. Some of the motif variants had been reported before in the synovial fluid and blood of reactive arthritis patients, a finding that suggests common disease-initiation mechanisms.

V and J lose 5 bases and 4 bases, and a span of 15 bases separates them. Sequences SEHNR (CDR1) and FQNEAQ (CDR2) are obtained from the germline V gene (reference sequence). From the cysteine through the phenylalanine, the CDR3 covers 15 amino acids. The read is trimmed to its CDR3 DNA, 45 bases read in frame from base 1. This clonotype was detected many times. It lacks a known antigen. It has no much larger one-base neighbor in the sample; base qualities were not kept. The data were produced on an Illumina HiSeq 2500. Quantitative 5'-RACE with molecular barcodes was used to prepare TCR beta libraries. The study's processing was this. A new computational method based on a probabilistic model of VDJ rearrangement was used to identify disease-linked TCR variants. The public reads were run again by TCRdb, first through fastp at Q25 and then through MiXCR, and only productive beta chains were kept. For every CDR3 protein sequence, its rows merge into one entry that carries the most common genes and DNA. Here the V and J calls rest on TCRdb's processing, not on the authors' analysis. Counted in this sample were a few hundred thousand distinct CDR3 sequences; around 6.6% of them appeared once. The ten largest account for 14% of the sample.

The sequence came from a male donor with ankylosing spondylitis. Input material: blood, either unsorted or a sorted T cell fraction (not recorded which). The rearranged segments are TRBV7-9 and TRBJ2-1; the D segment cannot be called with confidence. The nucleotides read TGTGCCAGCAGCGAGAGGAGCACGGCGTACAATGAGCAGTTCTTC. Its protein product is CASSERSTAYNEQFF. Extended through the reference TRBV7-9 and TRBJ2-1 proteins, this CDR3 yields the full variable domain: DTGVSQNPRHKITKRGQNVTFRCDPISEHNRLYWYRQTLGQGPEFLTYFQNEAQLEKSRLLSDRFSAERPKGSFSTLEIQRTEQGDSAMYLCASSERSTAYNEQFFGPGTRLTVL.